The 21 T cell receptor beta chains in this list originate from one sample, sequenced in a study of early T cells in non-severe SARS-CoV-2 infection. TCRdb reprocessed the 5' RACE reads with MiXCR, giving one entry per CDR3 protein. The sample has 70,000 or so distinct CDR3 sequences; about 9.4% are singletons. Source: whole blood, taken at baseline. The receptors originated from an adult who was a healthcare worker with PCR-confirmed SARS-CoV-2 infection or an uninfected control (not recorded which).

In this sample, this clonotype turned up many times. This chain joins TRBV9 and TRBJ2-7; no reliable D call. The CDR3 is 16 amino acids. Trimming removed 0 bases at V and 3 bases at J, with 16 bases between. Germline CDR1 reads SGDLS; CDR2 reads YYNGEE. The CDR3 protein is CASSVGDGRGSYEQYF. The CDR3 region has the DNA TGTGCCAGCAGCGTAGGCGACGGGCGTGGCAGCTACGAGCAGTACTTC.

The J gene is TRBJ1-1, the V gene TRBV5-5; D call uncertain. Trimming shortened V by 0 bases and J by 5 bases, and 17 bases separated the two germline ends. The CDR3 totals 16 residues. Germline-derived CDR1 and CDR2 are SGHKS and YYEKEE (reference sequence). This chain's CDR3 is CASSLGVGVSYTEAFF. CDR3 in DNA: TGTGCCAGCAGCTTGGGAGTAGGCGTGTCCTATACTGAAGCTTTCTTT.

The chain links TRBV19 to TRBJ2-2, with D maybe TRBD2 (7 bases). Trimming shortened V by 3 bases and J by 2 bases, and 22 bases separated the two germline ends. The CDR3 is made up of 19 amino acids. Germline V gene data show CDR1 as LNHDA and CDR2 as SQIVND (reference sequence). CDR3 residues: CASSINREGLAVNTGELFF. The CDR3 DNA reads as TGTGCCAGTAGTATTAACAGGGAAGGGCTAGCGGTTAACACCGGGGAGCTGTTTTTT.

This clonotype was recorded at least ten times. The chain recombines TRBV7-9 with TRBJ1-1, with D perhaps TRBD1 (5 bases). The V gene lost 2 bases and the J gene lost 3 bases, with 10 bases spanning the gap. The length of the CDR3 is 14 residues. The germline V gene encodes CDR1 SEHNR and CDR2 FQNEAQ (reference sequence). Here the CDR3 DNA reads TGTGCCAGCAGCTTATATGGGGCGGACACTGAAGCTTTCTTT. Translated: CASSLYGADTEAFF.

This clonotype appeared many times. V and J are TRBV12-3 or TRBV12-4 and TRBJ2-1; D unclear. CDR3 size: 14 residues. The V and J ends lost 5 bases and 2 bases respectively, with 10 bases between them. Here the CDR3 DNA reads TGTGCCAGCAGTGAGGATGGCGCCTACAATGAGCAGTTCTTC. Translation gives CASSEDGAYNEQFF.

This clonotype was counted ten times or more. The chain joins TRBV7-3 to TRBJ1-1; a possible D gene is TRBD1 (6 bases). V lost 5 bases, J lost 4 bases, and 11 bases lay in between. The CDR3 extends over 13 amino acids. Per the germline V gene, CDR1 is SGHTA and CDR2 is FQGTGA. This chain's CDR3 is CASSLTGTTEAFF. CDR3 bases: TGTGCCAGCAGCCTTACAGGGACCACTGAAGCTTTCTTT.

This clonotype came up many times. V usage is TRBV7-2 and J usage is TRBJ2-3; D remains ambiguous. The CDR3 consists of 15 residues. Trimming pared 1 base from V and 5 bases from J, leaving 13 bases between. Germline-derived CDR1 and CDR2 are SGHTA and FQGNSA. In DNA, the CDR3 is TGTGCCAGCAGCTTAGGGGCTTATCCTGGAGATACGCAGTATTTT. As protein: CASSLGAYPGDTQYF.

This clonotype was seen only a few times. Here the CDR3 DNA reads TGTGCCAGCAGGGTGACAGAAAACATTCAGTACTTC. This gives the protein CASRVTENIQYF. V usage is TRBV7-2 and J usage is TRBJ2-4; tentative D call: TRBD1 (5 bases). Trimming shortened V by 6 bases and J by 5 bases, and 8 bases separated the two germline ends. This CDR3 contains 12 residues. Germline V CDR1 and CDR2: SGHTA, FQGNSA. Based on the CDR3 plus reference TRBV7-2 and TRBJ2-4, the full variable domain is GAGVSQSPSNKVTEKGKDVELRCDPISGHTALYWYRQSLGQGLEFLIYFQGNSAPDKSGLPSDRFSAERTGGSVSTLTIQRTQQEDSAVYLCASRVTENIQYFGAGTRLSVL.

The chain couples TRBV13 to TRBJ2-7; 8 bases align to TRBD2. The V gene's germline CDR1 is PRHDT and CDR2 FYEKMQ (reference sequence). The CDR3 spans 14 residues. The junction had 4 bases not matched to a gene; V was cut back by 2 bases and J by 4 bases. The CDR3, as DNA: TGTGCCAGCAGCTTATGGACTAGCAGGTACGAGCAGTACTTC. As protein: CASSLWTSRYEQYF.

This clonotype was counted only a few times. The rearrangement joins TRBV7-2 to TRBJ2-3; possible D gene TRBD1, 6 bases. Germline V gene lookup returns CDR1 SGHTA and CDR2 FQGNSA. V was pared by 5 bases and J by 2 bases, with 17 bases between. The CDR3 contains 16 residues. The CDR3 nucleotides are TGTGCCAGCAGCAACACAAGACAGGCTATCACAGATACGCAGTATTTT. Its translation: CASSNTRQAITDTQYF.

The J gene is TRBJ1-1, the V gene TRBV10-3, with 9 nucleotides matching TRBD1. This CDR3 spans 16 amino acids. Germline lookup yields CDR1 ENHRY and CDR2 SYGVKD. V was pared by 5 bases and J by 0 bases, with 7 bases of the junction left unmatched. The DNA of the CDR3 is TGTGCCATCAGTCAAACGGGACAGGGATTGAACACTGAAGCTTTCTTT. It is translated as CAISQTGQGLNTEAFF.

This clonotype has only a few counts. This rearrangement joins TRBV11-2 to TRBJ2-1; D tentatively reads TRBD1 or TRBD2 (5 bases each). CDR3 length: 13 residues. Germline CDR1 is SGHAT and CDR2 is FQNNGV. V lost 0 bases and J lost 9, with 9 bases in between. The CDR3 here is CASSLDLGTEQFF. In nucleotides, the CDR3 is TGTGCCAGCAGCTTAGATCTCGGGACTGAGCAGTTCTTC.

In this sample, this clonotype turned up many times. V and J are TRBV7-9 and TRBJ1-1; D unclear. Germline CDR1 and CDR2: SEHNR and FQNEAQ (reference sequence). CDR3 length equals 14 residues. The V end lost 1 base, the J end lost 4 bases, and 10 bases lay between the germline ends. The CDR3 reads CASSLVPERTEAFF. As DNA, the CDR3 is TGTGCCAGCAGCTTAGTCCCTGAGCGCACTGAAGCTTTCTTT. Full variable domain (outside the CDR3, taken from reference TRBV7-9 and TRBJ1-1): DTGVSQNPRHKITKRGQNVTFRCDPISEHNRLYWYRQTLGQGPEFLTYFQNEAQLEKSRLLSDRFSAERPKGSFSTLEIQRTEQGDSAMYLCASSLVPERTEAFFGQGTRLTVV.

This clonotype was seen only a few times. The genes are TRBV11-2 and TRBJ1-2; TRBD1 might be the D (5 bases). Germline V lookup: CDR1 SGHAT, CDR2 FQNNGV. V lost 6 bases to trimming and J lost 5 bases, with 10 bases between them. The CDR3 has 12 residues. The CDR3 sequence: CASSRGEYGYTF. The CDR3 nucleotides are TGTGCCAGCAGTCGGGGGGAATATGGCTACACCTTC.

There are a few counts of this clonotype. The rearrangement links TRBV7-3 to TRBJ2-3; unclear D gene. CDR3 length equals 12 residues. The ends were cut back, 5 bases at V and 3 bases at J, with 6 bases in the middle. Germline CDR1 reads SGHTA; CDR2 reads FQGTGA. In nucleotides, the CDR3 is TGTGCCAGCAGCCTCCAGACAGATACGCAGTATTTT. It encodes CASSLQTDTQYF.

In this sample, this clonotype turned up a few times. The V and J genes are TRBV5-8 and TRBJ2-7; TRBD2 might be the D (5 bases). The CDR3 loop spans 13 amino acids. V dropped 4 bases and J dropped 4 bases, with 12 bases sitting between them. CDR1 is SGHTS, CDR2 YDEGEE, per germline. The CDR3 DNA follows: TGTGCCAGCAGCAAGAAACCGGGGTACGAGCAGTACTTC. This translates into CASSKKPGYEQYF.

The table lists this clonotype with many counts. The chain is built from TRBV5-1 and TRBJ2-7; 9 bases line up with TRBD1. This CDR3 is 14 amino acids long. V shed 6 bases and J 1 base; nucleotides not matched to a gene: 5. CDR1 and CDR2 (germline): SGHRS, YFSETQ. The CDR3 DNA is TGCGCCAGCACCTTCGGGACAGGGTCCTACGAGCAGTACTTC. It encodes CASTFGTGSYEQYF.

This clonotype was picked up many times. The rearrangement links TRBV2 to TRBJ2-3; tentatively, D is TRBD1 or TRBD2 (5 bases each). From germline, CDR1 is SNHLY and CDR2 FYNNEI. Trimming shortened V by 5 bases and J by 2 bases, and 14 bases separated the two germline ends. This CDR3 is built from 15 residues. CDR3 protein: CASSLPGTDTDTQYF. CDR3 nucleotide sequence: TGTGCCAGCAGTCTGCCCGGGACGGACACAGATACGCAGTATTTT.

This clonotype was seen more than once but under ten times. The V and J genes are TRBV10-3 and TRBJ1-5; D is ambiguous. Germline loops: CDR1 ENHRY, CDR2 SYGVKD. Between the trimmed V and J ends, which lost 0 bases and 9 bases, there was a span of 12 bases. This CDR3 spans 14 amino acids. The CDR3, as DNA: TGTGCCATCAGTGAGTCCGGGCCGGGAGGGCCCCAGCATTTT. Encoded protein: CAISESGPGGPQHF.

This clonotype was recorded a few times. V gene TRBV2 combines with J gene TRBJ1-6, with no clear D. From germline, CDR1 is SNHLY and CDR2 FYNNEI. Trimming stripped 7 bases from V and 6 bases from J, with 7 bases between. This CDR3 is 12 amino acids long. The CDR3 sequence: CASNLGNSPLHF. The CDR3 bases are TGTGCCAGCAACCTCGGTAATTCACCCCTCCACTTT.

Many counts were recorded for this clonotype. This sequence joins TRBV13 and TRBJ2-1, with 7 bases matching TRBD2. The germline CDR1 and CDR2 sequences are PRHDT and FYEKMQ (reference sequence). CDR3 length equals 16 residues. With V trimmed by 0 bases and J by 1 base, 3 bases remained unmatched. CDR3 amino acids: CASSLGGGGSYNEQFF. The DNA for the CDR3 is TGTGCCAGCAGCTTAGGCGGCGGGGGTTCCTACAATGAGCAGTTCTTC.